One sample yielded the 10 T cell receptor beta chains listed below, sequenced in a study of human T cells and chemical hapten exposure. MiXCR was run by TCRdb on the RACE reads, yielding one entry per CDR3 protein. The profile covers under 45,000 distinct CDR3 sequences, with 10% appearing a single time and roughly 27% taken by the ten largest. The time point was: pre-sensitization, week 0. Treatment here: therapeutic diphenylcyclopropenone sensitization with weekly scalp DPC. Sequencing started from total RNA isolated from unfractionated whole blood. This specimen consisted of whole blood, obtained in connection with sensitization to the hapten diphenylcyclopropenone (DPC). The receptors were sampled from a man in his forties or fifties with alopecia areata. Some clones in this sample may be carry-over from other donors' samples.

This clonotype was counted between two and nine times. The V call is TRBV16, the J call TRBJ2-1, with D tentatively TRBD1 (6 bases). With 4 bases removed from V and 8 bases from J, the gap between germline ends came to 12 bases. CDR3 size: 13 residues. Germline values: CDR1 KGHSY, CDR2 FQNENV. The CDR3 DNA is TGTGCCAGCAGCCCAATGGCAGGGGATGAGCAGTTCTTC. This translates into CASSPMAGDEQFF.

This clonotype has at least ten counts. The chain recombines TRBV29-1 with TRBJ2-7; 9 bases are shared with TRBD2. Germline CDR1 is SQVTM and CDR2 is ANQGSEA. The CDR3 runs to 13 residues. The trim removed 6 bases at V and 6 bases at J, leaving 9 bases unmatched. The CDR3 nucleotides read TGCAGCGTAGGCCCTAGCGGGAAGGGCGAGCAGTACTTC. This codes for CSVGPSGKGEQYF.

This clonotype came up many times. This CDR3 is CASSSVGGYNEQFF. DNA of the CDR3: TGCGCCAGCAGCTCTGTGGGGGGTTACAATGAGCAGTTCTTC. The rearrangement joins TRBV5-1 to TRBJ2-1; D perhaps matches TRBD2 (6 bases). Germline values: CDR1 SGHRS, CDR2 YFSETQ. The V gene lost 3 bases and the J gene lost 4 bases, with 11 bases spanning the gap. The CDR3 is 14 residues long.

This clonotype was counted at least ten times. The chain combines TRBV5-1 with TRBJ2-7, with a tentative D call TRBD1 (6 bases). The CDR3 is made up of 11 amino acids. Trimming pared 5 bases from V and 10 bases from J, leaving 13 bases between. From germline, CDR1 is SGHRS and CDR2 YFSETQ. The CDR3 spells CASRSDSDQYF. In DNA, the CDR3 is TGCGCCAGCAGGTCGGACAGTGACCAGTACTTC.

This clonotype was recorded many times. The genes are TRBV9 and TRBJ1-2, with D tentatively TRBD1 (5 bases). Germline V CDR1 and CDR2: SGDLS, YYNGEE. V lost 0 bases and J 8 bases, leaving 14 bases between the germline ends. This CDR3 contains 14 residues. CDR3 in amino acids: CASSVGGEIQGYTF. The DNA for the CDR3 is TGTGCCAGCAGCGTAGGGGGCGAGATTCAGGGCTACACCTTC.

This clonotype was found many times. This sequence joins TRBV6-1 and TRBJ2-2, with 10 bases identical to TRBD2. Losses at the gene ends were 2 bases for V and 6 bases for J; bases not matched to a gene: 12. CDR1 is MNHNS and CDR2 is SASEGT in the germline V gene. The CDR3 contains 18 residues. CDR3 protein: CASSEPGQSGRGPGELFF. The CDR3 bases are TGTGCCAGCAGTGAACCCGGACAGAGCGGGAGGGGGCCCGGGGAGCTGTTTTTT.

This clonotype turned up a few times. The rearrangement uses TRBV18 and TRBJ1-1, with D perhaps TRBD1 (5 bases). Per the germline V gene, CDR1 is KGHSH and CDR2 is LQKENI. The CDR3 is 11 residues long. V lost 6 bases, J lost 5 bases, and 7 bases lay in between. The CDR3 DNA follows: TGTGCCAGCTCGCGACAGACTGAAGCTTTCTTT. Its translation: CASSRQTEAFF.

This rearrangement joins TRBV5-1 to TRBJ2-2; TRBD2 agrees at 8 bases. In germline, CDR1 is SGHRS, CDR2 YFSETQ. The CDR3 is 15 residues long. V trimming: 8 bases; J trimming: 4 bases; junction bases outside the gene matches: 10. This CDR3 is CASIVSGRITGELFF. The CDR3 DNA sequence: TGCGCCAGTATAGTAAGCGGGAGAATCACCGGGGAGCTGTTTTTT.

This clonotype was recorded many times. V gene TRBV29-1 combines with J gene TRBJ2-7; possible D gene TRBD1, 5 bases. CDR3 size: 11 residues. V lost 7 bases and J lost 3, with 10 bases in between. Looked up from germline, CDR1 is SQVTM and CDR2 is ANQGSEA. Here the CDR3 DNA reads TGCAGCGCCAGGGAATACTACGAGCAGTACTTC. Translating it yields CSAREYYEQYF.

This clonotype was counted a few times. The V gene is TRBV6-6, the J gene TRBJ1-1; 12 bases map to TRBD1. The V gene's germline CDR1 is MNHNY and CDR2 SVGAGI (reference sequence). The J segment lost 2 bases and the V segment lost 5 bases, leaving 12 bases of the junction unmatched. The CDR3 length is 18 residues. The DNA for the CDR3 is TGTGCCAGCAGTCGCTATACGGGACAGGGGGCGATAAACACTGAAGCTTTCTTT. Encoded protein: CASSRYTGQGAINTEAFF.